One and the same sample provided the 20 T cell receptor beta chains below, sequenced in a study of blood T cell repertoires in COVID-19. The data were produced by immunoSEQ multiplex PCR, yet TCRdb's version contains in-frame clones alone and is incomplete. This sample has 98,000 or so clones, with about 80% found just once. The specimen was peripheral blood. These receptors came from a woman at least 80 years old with active or convalescent COVID-19.

The chain employs TRBV27 and TRBJ2-6; TRBD2 matches 9 bases. This CDR3 has 18 residues. V gave up 5 bases and J gave up 6 bases; unmatched junction bases: 14. The germline CDR1 and CDR2 sequences are MNHEY and SMNVEV (reference sequence). The CDR3, as DNA: TGTGCCAGCAGTGGGGTAATCGCGGGAGGGCCCTCGGCCAACGTCCTGACTTTC. This gives the protein CASSGVIAGGPSANVLTF.

The rearrangement uses TRBV11-3 and TRBJ2-3; TRBD2 is a possible D gene (6 bases). V gave up 3 bases and J gave up 7 bases, with 20 bases separating them. The germline gives CDR1 SGHNT, CDR2 YENEEA. CDR3 size: 16 residues. CDR3 bases: TGTGCCAGCAGCTTGGGTAGCGGTCCCCTAGTGAATACGCAGTATTTT. As protein: CASSLGSGPLVNTQYF.

V and J are TRBV12-3 or TRBV12-4 and TRBJ1-1, with a possible D match to TRBD1 (5 bases). Trimming stripped 7 bases from V and 4 bases from J, with 13 bases between. This CDR3 has 13 residues. The CDR3 DNA reads TGTGCCAGCACCAAGTTAAGGGGCACTGAAGCTTTCTTT. As protein: CASTKLRGTEAFF.

This clone appeared a single time. In nucleotides, the CDR3 is TGTGCCAGCAGCTGGAGCGGTGGACAGGGAGAGACCCAGTACTTC. It is translated as CASSWSGGQGETQYF. This sequence joins TRBV11-3 and TRBJ2-5; TRBD1 matches at 8 bases. The CDR3 is made up of 15 amino acids. Germline values: CDR1 SGHNT, CDR2 YENEEA. V gave up 4 bases and J gave up 4 bases; unmatched junction bases: 8.

The rearrangement uses TRBV5-1 and TRBJ1-4, with 7 nucleotides matching TRBD1. The CDR3 is 14 amino acids. Germline lookup yields CDR1 SGHRS and CDR2 YFSETQ. V shed 0 bases and J 5 bases; nucleotides not matched to a gene: 1. CDR3 region: CASSLVQGNEKLFF. The DNA for the CDR3 is TGCGCCAGCAGCTTGGTACAGGGGAATGAAAAACTGTTTTTT.

The V call is TRBV6-5, the J call TRBJ1-6; possibly TRBD1 for D (5 bases). Between the trimmed V and J ends, which lost 6 bases and 3 bases, there was a span of 12 bases. The germline V gene has CDR1 MNHEY and CDR2 SVGAGI. The CDR3 spans 15 residues. The CDR3 loop is CASSGRGIYNSPLHF. The DNA for the CDR3 is TGTGCCAGCAGCGGTCGGGGGATCTATAATTCACCCCTCCACTTT.

The rearrangement joins TRBV6-1 to TRBJ2-3; the match to TRBD2 covers 8 bases. This CDR3 is 15 amino acids long. V gave up 2 bases and J gave up 6 bases; unmatched junction bases: 7. From germline, CDR1 is MNHNS and CDR2 SASEGT. The chain's CDR3 is CASSEQSGGADTQYF. In nucleotides, the CDR3 is TGTGCCAGCAGTGAACAATCGGGGGGGGCGGATACGCAGTATTTT.

V is TRBV6-2 or TRBV6-3 and J is TRBJ2-3; 13 bases agree with TRBD2. Germline CDR1 reads MNHEY; CDR2 reads SVGEGT. The junction had 3 bases not matched to a gene; V was cut back by 6 bases and J by 3 bases. This CDR3 spans 15 amino acids. The CDR3 DNA reads as TGTGCCAGCAGCCGGACTAGCGGGAGTACAGATACGCAGTATTTT. Translating gives CASSRTSGSTDTQYF.

A note on this clone: Other DNA sequences in the sample encode the same CDR3. This sequence joins TRBV11-2 and TRBJ1-5; D is ambiguous. There are 13 residues in the CDR3. The ends were cut back, 3 bases at V and 3 bases at J, with 6 bases in the middle. CDR1 and CDR2 from the germline V gene are SGHAT and FQNNGV. This CDR3 reads CASSLSLNQPQHF. The CDR3 DNA sequence: TGTGCCAGCAGCTTGAGTCTCAATCAGCCCCAGCATTTT.

The chain has TRBV11-1 and TRBJ1-2; the D gene is possibly TRBD1 (6 bases). V lost 5 bases and J 6 bases, leaving 13 bases between the germline ends. The germline gives CDR1 SGHAT, CDR2 FQDESV (reference sequence). The CDR3 runs 13 residues. This chain's CDR3 is CASSVTGSNGYTF. CDR3 nucleotides: TGTGCCAGCAGCGTCACAGGGTCCAATGGCTACACCTTC.

V usage is TRBV27 and J usage is TRBJ2-7; D perhaps matches TRBD1 (6 bases). Germline V lookup: CDR1 MNHEY, CDR2 SMNVEV (reference sequence). The CDR3 consists of 14 residues. Between the trimmed V and J ends, which lost 2 bases and 5 bases, there was a span of 13 bases. CDR3 in DNA: TGTGCCAGCAGTTTAGACCCAGGGGACCACGAGCAGTACTTC. Translation gives CASSLDPGDHEQYF.

The chain is built from TRBV18 and TRBJ2-3; D remains ambiguous. The CDR3 has 14 amino acids. The germline CDR1 and CDR2 sequences are KGHSH and LQKENI. The V and J ends lost 3 bases and 5 bases respectively, with 12 bases between them. The CDR3 loop reads CASSPVALRDTQYF. DNA for the CDR3: TGTGCCAGCTCACCGGTAGCCCTCCGAGATACGCAGTATTTT.

The CDR3 DNA is TGTGCCAGCGGAGGCAGGGGGACCGAAGATACGCAGTATTTT. Amino acids: CASGGRGTEDTQYF. The chain links TRBV2 to TRBJ2-3, with TRBD1 matching 7 bases. From germline, CDR1 is SNHLY and CDR2 FYNNEI. The CDR3 extends over 14 amino acids. Unmatched junction bases numbered 10, after V lost 8 bases and J lost 5 bases. Based on the CDR3 plus reference TRBV2 and TRBJ2-3, the full variable domain is EPEVTQTPSHQVTQMGQEVILRCVPISNHLYFYWYRQILGQKVEFLVSFYNNEISEKSEIFDDQFSVERPDGSNFTLKIRSTKLEDSAMYFCASGGRGTEDTQYFGPGTRLTVL.

The chain employs TRBV12-5 and TRBJ2-1, with 14 bases fitting TRBD2. V lost 6 bases and J lost 7; bases outside the gene matches: 8. The V gene's germline CDR1 is LGHNT and CDR2 FRNRAP. This CDR3 comprises 16 residues. This CDR3 reads CASGGLAGGGWNEQFF. The CDR3, as DNA: TGTGCTAGTGGCGGACTAGCGGGAGGAGGTTGGAATGAGCAGTTCTTC.

The V gene is TRBV28, the J gene TRBJ1-6, with 9 bases fitting TRBD1. CDR1 is MDHEN and CDR2 is SYDVKM in the germline V gene. V was pared by 4 bases and J by 3 bases, with 1 base of the junction left unmatched. CDR3 length equals 15 residues. The DNA of the CDR3 is TGTGCCAGCAGTTCGGGACAGGGCTATAATTCACCCCTCCACTTT. Protein product: CASSSGQGYNSPLHF. The entire variable domain, with the rest obtained from reference TRBV28 and TRBJ1-6, is as follows: DVKVTQSSRYLVKRTGEKVFLECVQDMDHENMFWYRQDPGLGLRLIYFSYDVKMKEKGDIPEGYSVSREKKERFSLILESASTNQTSMYLCASSSGQGYNSPLHFGNGTRLTVT.

CDR3 sequence: CASSPFPGHMNEQFF. In DNA, the CDR3 is TGTGCCAGCAGTCCGTTCCCGGGACACATGAATGAGCAGTTCTTC. The chain couples TRBV27 to TRBJ2-1; D perhaps matches TRBD1 (6 bases). This CDR3 spans 15 amino acids. The V gene lost 5 bases and the J gene lost 7 bases, with 18 bases spanning the gap. Germline V gene sequence: CDR1 MNHEY, CDR2 SMNVEV (reference sequence).

A few counts support this clone. The chain carries TRBV6-2 or TRBV6-3 and TRBJ2-7, with D unresolved. The CDR3 consists of 20 residues. V was trimmed by 2 bases and J by 3 bases, leaving 29 bases between them. Germline-derived CDR1 and CDR2 are MNHEY and SVGEGT. The CDR3 here is CASSYQPFKQPNYKNYEQYF. The CDR3 DNA sequence: TGTGCCAGCAGTTACCAGCCTTTTAAACAGCCCAATTATAAGAACTACGAGCAGTACTTC.

The chain uses TRBV15 and TRBJ1-5, with 9 bases matching TRBD1. The CDR3 covers 17 residues. V dropped 2 bases and J dropped 1; count of bases not matched to a gene: 6. Per the germline V gene, CDR1 is LNHNV and CDR2 is YYDKDF (reference sequence). The CDR3: CATSRKTGGGSNQPQHF. DNA for the CDR3: TGTGCCACCAGCAGAAAAACAGGGGGCGGAAGCAATCAGCCCCAGCATTTT.

The chain employs TRBV10-3 and TRBJ1-1, with 9 bases identical to TRBD1. The CDR3 has 14 residues. Germline V gene lookup returns CDR1 ENHRY and CDR2 SYGVKD. With 7 bases clipped from V and 2 bases from J, the junction kept 5 bases outside the gene matches. CDR3 nucleotides: TGTGCCATCACCGGGACAGGGCGAAACACTGAAGCTTTCTTT. Its protein product is CAITGTGRNTEAFF.

The chain is built from TRBV5-1 and TRBJ2-3, with 14 bases fitting TRBD2. Unmatched junction bases numbered 6, after V lost 4 bases and J lost 5 bases. The CDR3 extends over 16 amino acids. Per the germline V gene, CDR1 is SGHRS and CDR2 is YFSETQ. CDR3 loop: CASSIGTSGGIDTQYF. The CDR3 nucleotides read TGCGCCAGCAGCATTGGGACTAGCGGGGGCATAGATACGCAGTATTTT.